This TCR beta chain was identified in a study of blood T cell repertoires in COVID-19. V was pared by 7 bases and J by 7 bases, with 10 bases of the junction left unmatched. Germline assignment: CDR1 SNHLY and CDR2 FYNNEI. The CDR3 covers 15 residues. This clone came up once. Here immunoSEQ multiplex PCR was the method, and the copy in TCRdb shows in-frame clones only, minus some. This sample has around 150,000 clones, with approximately 80% found just once. The chain employs TRBV2 and TRBJ1-6, with TRBD1 matching over 7 bases. The receptor comes from a woman between 35 and 50 years old with COVID-19, enrolled during active disease. The source material was peripheral blood. This CDR3 reads CASNIDRERNSPLHF. In DNA form, the CDR3 reads TGTGCCAGCAATATAGACAGGGAAAGAAATTCACCCCTCCACTTT.